This TCR beta chain originates from a study of beta chain features in type 1 diabetes. General study points: All four CD4+ subsets from Type 1 diabetes patients carried moderately but significantly shorter TCRB CDR3s.

V gave up 5 bases and J gave up 5 bases, with 13 bases separating them. The CDR3 is 14 residues long. Looked up from germline, CDR1 is MRHNA and CDR2 is SNTAGT. Over 95% purity was reached by all sorted populations. Sequencing targeted expressed TCRB transcripts, as all isolated RNA had been reverse transcribed. Measured with immunoSEQ multiplex PCR; TCRdb has only the in-frame clones, and not every one. In the table there are nearly 700,000 clones, 10% to 15% of which are singletons. Concerning this clone itself: Its antigen is currently unknown.

This clonotype originated in a man aged 18 to 29 with type 1 diabetes. This chain links TRBV6-4 with TRBJ2-1; D remains unclear. Specimen: naive CD4+ T cells from blood. CDR3 loop: CASSLDGVNNEQFF. The CDR3, as DNA: TGTGCCAGCAGTCTCGATGGGGTAAACAATGAGCAGTTCTTC.